This TCR beta chain is from a study of T cell responses to AZD1222 COVID-19 vaccine. Whole-study results and caveats: At study baseline, merely a handful of AZD1222 recipients were seropositive. Females outnumbered males among donors, who were mostly white British; clonal diversity was possibly underestimated.

This CDR3 comprises 13 residues. Looked up from germline, CDR1 is ENHRY and CDR2 is SYGVKD. V was pared by 1 base and J by 5 bases, with 6 bases between. Libraries were prepared by immunoSEQ multiplex PCR; TCRdb keeps only in-frame clonotypes and omits some of them. Here the sample spans about 150,000 clones, roughly nine tenths being singletons. Points on this clone: The antigen remains unidentified.

The TCR was taken from an adult in good health. The V gene is TRBV10-3, the J gene TRBJ1-5; D unresolved. The material sequenced was peripheral blood, taken on day 0 of AZD1222 vaccination. For the CDR3, the DNA is TGTGCCATCAGTGAGTATGAGGATCAGCCCCAGCATTTT. Translation: CAISEYEDQPQHF.